A single sample gave rise to the 8 T cell receptor beta chains below, sequenced in a study of blood T cell repertoires in COVID-19. Sequenced by immunoSEQ multiplex PCR; TCRdb stores in-frame clones only, minus some. Of 200,000 to 250,000 clones in the sample, around 83% are singletons; the top ten hold about 9.6%. Sequenced input: peripheral blood. These receptors were obtained from a man at least 80 years old with acute or convalescent COVID-19.

V is TRBV7-9 and J is TRBJ1-2; TRBD1 might be the D (5 bases). CDR3 length equals 15 residues. Trimming cost V 2 bases and J 4 bases, with 14 bases left between them. Germline V CDR1 and CDR2: SEHNR, FQNEAQ (reference sequence). The CDR3 DNA reads as TGTGCCAGCAGCTTACCTTCGGCGGGGGGCTATGGCTACACCTTC. Translating it yields CASSLPSAGGYGYTF.

The CDR3 loop is CASSPLGGTSYGYTF. The CDR3 DNA reads as TGTGCCAGCAGCCCCCTCGGGGGAACCTCCTATGGCTACACCTTC. The gene calls are TRBV9 and TRBJ1-2; TRBD1 is a possible D gene (5 bases). V lost 4 bases, J lost 4 bases, and 17 bases lay in between. Germline V gene lookup returns CDR1 SGDLS and CDR2 YYNGEE. The CDR3 runs 15 residues.

The chain carries TRBV5-4 and TRBJ2-7, with 7 bases that match TRBD1. J gave up 2 bases and V 0 bases, and 5 bases lay outside the gene matches. The V gene's germline CDR1 is SGHNT and CDR2 YYREEE (reference sequence). This CDR3 region has 15 residues. The CDR3 is CASSLGAGGPYEQYF. CDR3 bases: TGTGCCAGCAGCTTGGGCGCAGGGGGTCCCTACGAGCAGTACTTC. The entire variable domain, with the rest obtained from reference TRBV5-4 and TRBJ2-7, is as follows: ETGVTQSPTHLIKTRGQQVTLRCSSQSGHNTVSWYQQALGQGPQFIFQYYREEENGRGNFPPRFSGLQFPNYSSELNVNALELDDSALYLCASSLGAGGPYEQYFGPGTRLTVT.

V usage is TRBV7-8 and J usage is TRBJ1-6; D is perhaps TRBD1 (6 bases). Germline CDR1 is SGHVS and CDR2 is FQNEAQ. The CDR3 length is 13 residues. Trimming pared 5 bases from V and 11 bases from J, leaving 13 bases between. The CDR3 is CASSPIQGTPLHF. In DNA, the CDR3 is TGTGCCAGCAGCCCCATCCAGGGGACACCCCTCCACTTT.

The chain is built from TRBV24-1 and TRBJ1-2, with TRBD1 matching 7 bases. The CDR3 is 13 residues long. V was clipped by 5 bases and J by 7 bases; unmatched bases: 6. Germline V gene lookup returns CDR1 KGHDR and CDR2 SFDVKD. CDR3 amino acids: CATSGDRAGGYTF. As DNA, the CDR3 is TGTGCCACCAGTGGAGACAGGGCCGGTGGCTACACCTTC.

This rearrangement joins TRBV28 to TRBJ1-3; 7 bases agree with TRBD1. The germline CDR1 and CDR2 sequences are MDHEN and SYDVKM. CDR3 length: 14 residues. V lost 10 bases to trimming and J lost 5 bases; unmatched junction nucleotides: 11. The CDR3: CATDSRQGRNTIYF. The DNA of the CDR3 is TGTGCCACCGACTCGAGACAGGGAAGAAACACCATATATTTT.

This rearrangement joins TRBV2 to TRBJ1-2, with D unresolved. Trimming took off 6 bases at V and 8 bases at J, with 13 bases between the two ends. The CDR3 is 12 amino acids. Germline V gives CDR1 SNHLY, CDR2 FYNNEI. The CDR3 protein is CASSPGGKGYTF. In nucleotides, the CDR3 is TGTGCCAGCAGCCCGGGAGGGAAGGGCTACACCTTC.

This clone was detected only a few times. CDR3 in amino acids: CASSQDHRNTGYTF. The CDR3 DNA reads as TGTGCCAGCAGCCAAGATCACAGGAATACGGGCTACACCTTC. This chain connects TRBV3-1 (or the pseudogene TRBV3-2) to TRBJ1-2; tentative D call: TRBD1 (5 bases). Germline CDR1 is LGHDT and CDR2 is YNNKEL (reference sequence). The CDR3 is made up of 14 amino acids. Trimming removed 0 bases at V and 8 bases at J, with 13 bases between.